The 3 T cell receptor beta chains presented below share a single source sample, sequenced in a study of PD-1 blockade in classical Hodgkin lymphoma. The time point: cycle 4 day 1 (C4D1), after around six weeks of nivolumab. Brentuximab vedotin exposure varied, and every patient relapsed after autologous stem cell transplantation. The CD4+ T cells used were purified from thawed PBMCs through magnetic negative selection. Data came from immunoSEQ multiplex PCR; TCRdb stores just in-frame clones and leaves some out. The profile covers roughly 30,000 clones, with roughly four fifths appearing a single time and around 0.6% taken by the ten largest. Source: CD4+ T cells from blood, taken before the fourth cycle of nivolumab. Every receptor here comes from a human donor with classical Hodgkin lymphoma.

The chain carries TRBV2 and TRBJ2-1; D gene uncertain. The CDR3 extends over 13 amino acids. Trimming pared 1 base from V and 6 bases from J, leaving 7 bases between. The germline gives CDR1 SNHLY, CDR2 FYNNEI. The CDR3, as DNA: TGTGCCAGCAGTGAAGTAAAGGGCAATGAGCAGTTCTTC. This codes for CASSEVKGNEQFF.

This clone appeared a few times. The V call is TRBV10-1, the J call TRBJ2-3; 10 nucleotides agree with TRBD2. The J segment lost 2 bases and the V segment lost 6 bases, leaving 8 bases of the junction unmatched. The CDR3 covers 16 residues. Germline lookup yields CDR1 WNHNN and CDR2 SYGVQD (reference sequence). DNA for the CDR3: TGCGCCAGCAGGGCCCCAGCGGGGGGGGTCACAGATACGCAGTATTTT. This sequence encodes CASRAPAGGVTDTQYF.

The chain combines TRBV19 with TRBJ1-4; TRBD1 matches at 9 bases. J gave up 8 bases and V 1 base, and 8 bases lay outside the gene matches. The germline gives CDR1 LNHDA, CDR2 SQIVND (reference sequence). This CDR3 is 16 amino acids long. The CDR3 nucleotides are TGTGCCAGTAGTATAGTGGTGCACAGGGGGCGCGAAAAACTGTTTTTT. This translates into CASSIVVHRGREKLFF.